These T cell receptor beta chains were read from a single sample in a study of shared clonotypes between healthy human individuals. Libraries were prepared by immunoSEQ multiplex PCR; TCRdb keeps only in-frame clonotypes and omits some of them. The sample lists around 620,000 clones, roughly 95% occurring once. The sample consisted of naive CD8+ T cells sorted from blood. The receptors stem from a woman aged 25 to 45 in good health. The CDR3 runs from the conserved cysteine through the conserved F or W. The size of a clone is reported for some rows only, either as once, few or many, or as a class for expanded clones.

V: TRBV28; J: TRBJ1-1; size: -; CDR3: CASSFSSRGVTEAFF
V: TRBV30; J: TRBJ2-7; size: -; CDR3: CACLTAYEQYF
V: TRBV9; J: TRBJ2-7; size: few; CDR3: CASSKTVGYEQYF
V: TRBV5-1; J: TRBJ2-5; size: -; CDR3: CASSPPRPETQYF
V: TRBV27; J: TRBJ1-2; size: -; CDR3: CASSPRGPWNYGYTF
V: TRBV5-4; J: -; size: -; CDR3: CASSFWGQVEQYF
V: TRBV11-2; J: TRBJ1-5; size: -; CDR3: CASSLGQNQPQHF
V: TRBV2; J: TRBJ1-2; size: -; CDR3: CASRDRLNYGYTF
V: TRBV19; J: TRBJ2-7; size: once; CDR3: CASSVERDRTYEQYF
V: TRBV29-1; J: TRBJ1-2; size: -; CDR3: CSVEPTGKEDYGYTF
V: TRBV28; J: TRBJ2-5; size: -; CDR3: CASSPQETQYF
V: TRBV9; J: TRBJ2-1; size: -; CDR3: CASSVFGENGNEQFF
V: TRBV5-1; J: TRBJ2-7; size: once; CDR3: CASSLSGREQYF
V: TRBV11-2; J: TRBJ2-1; size: -; CDR3: CASSLDGTSVNEQFF
V: TRBV19; J: TRBJ1-1; size: -; CDR3: CASSHRNTEAFF
V: TRBV27; J: TRBJ2-3; size: -; CDR3: CASSPEAGSPTDTQYF
V: TRBV7-9; J: TRBJ2-3; size: -; CDR3: CASSDTRQVTDTQYF
V: TRBV5-4; J: TRBJ2-7; size: -; CDR3: CASSYSTGREQYF
V: TRBV5-8; J: TRBJ2-1; size: -; CDR3: CASSLEGGNEQFF
V: TRBV9; J: TRBJ2-3; size: -; CDR3: CASSDQGPDRDTQYF
V: TRBV25-1; J: TRBJ1-5; size: -; CDR3: CASSVPPGGNQPQHF
V: TRBV9; J: TRBJ1-5; size: -; CDR3: CASSARDTNQPQHF
V: TRBV4-1; J: TRBJ2-1; size: -; CDR3: CASSHYGANNEQFF
V: TRBV2; J: TRBJ1-1; size: -; CDR3: CASSEGRGMNTEAFF
V: TRBV4-1; J: TRBJ1-4; size: once; CDR3: CASSQDVEKLFF
V: TRBV7-9; J: TRBJ2-3; size: -; CDR3: CASSFPTGAGDTQYF
V: TRBV2; J: TRBJ2-1; size: -; CDR3: CASSGGLLAGDSNEQFF
V: TRBV7-9; J: TRBJ2-7; size: -; CDR3: CASSPRGQGVDEQYF
V: TRBV23-1; J: TRBJ2-5; size: -; CDR3: CASSQSDGQGAETQYF
V: TRBV7-8; J: TRBJ1-2; size: -; CDR3: CASSLTVRVEYGYTF
V: TRBV14; J: TRBJ2-1; size: -; CDR3: CASSREAGNEQFF
V: TRBV27; J: TRBJ2-3; size: -; CDR3: CASSPGTSGRDTQYF
V: TRBV2; J: TRBJ1-3; size: few; CDR3: CASSEAAGNTIYF
V: TRBV13; J: TRBJ2-7; size: -; CDR3: CASSLLGGPTGATHEQYF
V: TRBV4-1; J: TRBJ2-7; size: -; CDR3: CASSQPGTSSYEQYF
V: TRBV5-8; J: TRBJ2-7; size: -; CDR3: CASSLLSPRTSYEQYF
V: TRBV7-9; J: TRBJ2-1; size: -; CDR3: CASSQGGTYNEQFF
V: TRBV28; J: TRBJ1-6; size: -; CDR3: CASSLYRGGSFDSPLHF
V: TRBV2; J: TRBJ2-1; size: -; CDR3: CASKGGSSYNEQFF
V: TRBV5-1; J: TRBJ2-5; size: -; CDR3: CASSSFGPSETQYF
V: TRBV7-9; J: TRBJ2-1; size: -; CDR3: CASSLGAYNEQFF
V: TRBV30; J: TRBJ2-7; size: -; CDR3: CAWSEGPVGEQYF
V: TRBV28; J: TRBJ2-1; size: once; CDR3: CASSLRGRNEQFF
V: TRBV15; J: TRBJ2-5; size: once; CDR3: CATSSRDGQETQYF
V: TRBV10-3; J: TRBJ1-5; size: few; CDR3: CAISETGSNQPQHF
V: TRBV7-9; J: TRBJ2-2; size: once; CDR3: CASSSSDGELFF
V: TRBV28; J: -; size: once; CDR3: CASGSGPEQYF
V: TRBV7-9; J: TRBJ2-5; size: -; CDR3: CASSYDSQETQYF
V: TRBV28; J: TRBJ2-2; size: -; CDR3: CASSTAGELFF
V: TRBV5-6; J: TRBJ1-1; size: -; CDR3: CASSLKQGNTEAFF
V: TRBV6-5; J: TRBJ2-5; size: -; CDR3: CASRLERTIEETQYF
V: TRBV6-6; J: TRBJ1-5; size: -; CDR3: CASSSVGSNQPQHF
V: TRBV28; J: TRBJ2-7; size: once; CDR3: CASSYDRGLKAYEQYF
V: TRBV18; J: TRBJ2-1; size: -; CDR3: CASSTELAGGRNEQFF
V: TRBV7-9; J: TRBJ2-1; size: -; CDR3: CASHGRGTDNEQFF
V: TRBV9; J: TRBJ1-1; size: once; CDR3: CASSVDRGGTEAFF
V: TRBV7-3; J: TRBJ2-3; size: -; CDR3: CASSPGTGSTDTQYF
V: TRBV29-1; J: TRBJ1-1; size: -; CDR3: CSVLRGLNTEAFF